This TCR beta chain emerged from a study of neoadjuvant anti-PD-1 for oral cavity cancer. Time point noted: after neoadjuvant nivolumab, at surgical resection. Turning to this clone: The antigen is unknown.

Study-level points and caveats: Pretreatment Treg/Th17 ratio correlated inversely with post-treatment tumor clonality.

Sequenced by immunoSEQ multiplex PCR; TCRdb stores in-frame clones only, minus some. The sample holds more than 13,000 clones, roughly 73% seen once. This specimen consisted of PBMCs, obtained after nivolumab (anti-PD-1) treatment. The receptor was isolated from a person between 40 and 79 years old with oral cavity squamous cell carcinoma.

CDR3 sequence reads: CASSQGTVVAGANVLTF. As DNA, the CDR3 is TGTGCCAGCAGCCAAGGGACAGTAGTGGCTGGGGCCAACGTCCTGACTTTC. This chain joins TRBV11-2 and TRBJ2-6, with 7 bases matching TRBD1. CDR3 length equals 17 residues. The trim removed 5 bases at V and 2 bases at J, leaving 9 bases unmatched. Germline V gene lookup returns CDR1 SGHAT and CDR2 FQNNGV.